The clone carrying this T cell receptor (beta chain) has just one count. The data belong to a study of T cell responses to AZD1222 COVID-19 vaccine. Study overall: Pooling covered second doses at about 4 or about 12 weeks.

Repertoires were generated with immunoSEQ multiplex PCR, while TCRdb's copy carries only in-frame clones and drops some. The table has some 130,000 clones, more than 75% seen once. CDR1 and CDR2 (germline): SNHLY, FYNNEI. The CDR3 is 12 residues long. Trimming left V 4 bases short and J 6 bases short, with 8 bases between. Sequenced here: peripheral blood, sampled on day 0 of AZD1222 vaccination. The chain joins TRBV2 to TRBJ2-3; the D is unclear. The clonotype was recovered from an adult in good health. The CDR3 DNA follows: TGTGCCAGCAGTGCCACTGTGGATACGCAGTATTTT. As protein: CASSATVDTQYF. Based on the CDR3 plus reference TRBV2 and TRBJ2-3, the full variable domain is EPEVTQTPSHQVTQMGQEVILRCVPISNHLYFYWYRQILGQKVEFLVSFYNNEISEKSEIFDDQFSVERPDGSNFTLKIRSTKLEDSAMYFCASSATVDTQYFGPGTRLTVL.